These 30 T cell receptor beta chains share one sample of origin, sequenced in a study of blood T cell repertoires in COVID-19. Libraries were prepared by immunoSEQ multiplex PCR; TCRdb keeps only in-frame clonotypes and omits some of them. This sample has tens of thousands of clones; 87% occur once, and the top ten carry around 14%. Material: peripheral blood. These receptors originate from a male donor with acute or convalescent COVID-19.

The chain carries TRBV7-8 and TRBJ1-5; 7 bases align to TRBD1. The CDR3 spans 16 residues. V shed 5 bases, J shed 2 bases, and the junction held 9 bases outside the gene matches. Germline CDR1 and CDR2: SGHVS and FQNEAQ. In DNA, the CDR3 is TGTGCCAGCAGCCCCCGTGGACAGGTTGGCAATCAGCCCCAGCATTTT. Translated, it gives CASSPRGQVGNQPQHF.

V usage is TRBV5-1 and J usage is TRBJ2-5; D gene unclear. The CDR3 consists of 13 residues. Trimming cost V 1 base and J 2 bases, with 6 bases left between them. Per germline, CDR1 SGHRS and CDR2 YFSETQ. CDR3 residues: CASSLSLQETQYF. CDR3 sequence (DNA): TGCGCCAGCAGCTTGAGCCTTCAAGAGACCCAGTACTTC.

The V gene is TRBV11-2, the J gene TRBJ2-7; D gene unclear. Germline V gene sequence: CDR1 SGHAT, CDR2 FQNNGV. The CDR3 runs to 13 residues. Trimming left V 1 base short and J 5 bases short, with 9 bases between. The CDR3 coding sequence is TGTGCCAGCAGCTTAGTTGGGCAAAACGAGCAGTACTTC. It translates to CASSLVGQNEQYF. Using reference TRBV11-2 and TRBJ2-7 for the parts outside the CDR3, the full variable domain is EAGVAQSPRYKIIEKRQSVAFWCNPISGHATLYWYQQILGQGPKLLIQFQNNGVVDDSQLPKDRFSAERLKGVDSTLKIQPAKLEDSAVYLCASSLVGQNEQYFGPGTRLTVT.

There are a few counts of this clone. The chain couples TRBV10-3 to TRBJ2-2, with 10 bases that match TRBD2. V was pared by 0 bases and J by 6 bases, with 7 bases of the junction left unmatched. CDR1 is ENHRY, CDR2 SYGVKD, per germline. The CDR3 is 17 amino acids. This CDR3 reads CAISESPGTSDPGELFF. The CDR3, as DNA: TGTGCCATCAGTGAGTCCCCCGGGACTAGCGATCCCGGGGAGCTGTTTTTT.

The CDR3 spells CASSLAGLADEQYF. DNA of the CDR3: TGCGCCAGCAGCTTGGCTGGACTAGCGGACGAGCAGTACTTC. This chain joins TRBV5-1 and TRBJ2-7, with TRBD2 matching 10 bases. J lost 5 bases, V lost 0 bases, and 2 bases had no gene match. The CDR3 is 14 residues long. Germline V lookup: CDR1 SGHRS, CDR2 YFSETQ.

This clone showed up just a few times. J is TRBJ2-1 and V is TRBV15; D might be TRBD2 (6 bases). V was trimmed by 0 bases and J by 6 bases, leaving 12 bases between them. The CDR3 consists of 15 residues. CDR1 and CDR2 from the germline V gene are LNHNV and YYDKDF (reference sequence). The CDR3 protein is CATSRDRPAGNEQFF. CDR3 coding DNA: TGTGCCACCAGCAGAGATCGGCCAGCGGGCAATGAGCAGTTCTTC.

V gene TRBV10-2 combines with J gene TRBJ1-1, with 12 bases identical to TRBD1. The CDR3 has 14 amino acids. The germline V gene encodes CDR1 WSHSY and CDR2 SAAADI. V shed 6 bases, J shed 5 bases, and the junction held 4 bases outside the gene matches. The CDR3 coding sequence is TGCGCCAGCAGACCGGGACAGGGGGCGACTGAAGCTTTCTTT. Translation gives CASRPGQGATEAFF.

This chain links TRBV6-2 or TRBV6-3 with TRBJ1-2; TRBD1 agrees at 9 bases. The CDR3 is made up of 15 amino acids. From germline, CDR1 is MNHEY and CDR2 SVGEGT. V was clipped by 5 bases and J by 4 bases; unmatched bases: 8. The chain's CDR3 is CASSQGTGNGYGYTF. CDR3 DNA: TGTGCCAGCAGTCAAGGGACAGGGAACGGCTATGGCTACACCTTC.

CDR3 sequence (DNA): TGTGCCTGGAGGGACACCGCGAACACCGGGGAGCTGTTTTTT. As protein: CAWRDTANTGELFF. The rearrangement joins TRBV30 to TRBJ2-2, with D possibly matching TRBD1 (5 bases). Germline V gene data show CDR1 as GTSNPN and CDR2 as SVGIG (reference sequence). The CDR3 is 14 amino acids. Trimming removed 3 bases from V and 0 bases from J, with 8 bases in between.

This clone has just one count. CDR3 in DNA: TGTGCCAGCAGTAGGGGACAGGGTTTCGGTGAGCAGTTCTTC. It encodes CASSRGQGFGEQFF. V gene TRBV27 combines with J gene TRBJ2-1, with TRBD1 matching 9 bases. Per the germline V gene, CDR1 is MNHEY and CDR2 is SMNVEV (reference sequence). CDR3 length: 14 amino acids. The V gene end was trimmed by 5 bases and the J gene end by 9 bases; junction bases not matched to a gene: 8.

Here the CDR3 reads CASNADSGGSYNEQFF. Written as DNA, the CDR3 is TGCGCCAGCAACGCCGATTCAGGGGGGTCCTACAATGAGCAGTTCTTC. The rearrangement links TRBV5-1 to TRBJ2-1; a possible D gene is TRBD1 (7 bases). This CDR3 contains 16 residues. The germline CDR1 and CDR2 sequences are SGHRS and YFSETQ. The V end lost 6 bases, the J end lost 1 base, and 17 bases lay between the germline ends. Using reference TRBV5-1 and TRBJ2-1 for the parts outside the CDR3, the full variable domain is KAGVTQTPRYLIKTRGQQVTLSCSPISGHRSVSWYQQTPGQGLQFLFEYFSETQRNKGNFPGRFSGRQFSNSRSEMNVSTLELGDSALYLCASNADSGGSYNEQFFGPGTRLTVL.

The chain carries TRBV5-5 and TRBJ1-3, with D possibly being TRBD1 (6 bases). The ends were cut back, 4 bases at V and 0 bases at J, with 11 bases in the middle. The germline V gene encodes CDR1 SGHKS and CDR2 YYEKEE (reference sequence). The length of the CDR3 is 15 residues. The DNA for the CDR3 is TGTGCCAGCAGCCGGGAACAGGGCTCTGGAAACACCATATATTTT. Encoded protein: CASSREQGSGNTIYF.

The sample holds a few counts of this clone. The genes are TRBV7-9 and TRBJ1-2; D is uncertain. This CDR3 has 14 amino acids. Looked up from germline, CDR1 is SEHNR and CDR2 is FQNEAQ (reference sequence). V was cut by 1 base and J by 0 bases, with 6 bases left in between. The CDR3 nucleotides are TGTGCCAGCAGCTTAGGAGGAGCTAACTATGGCTACACCTTC. It is translated as CASSLGGANYGYTF. Drawing the rest from reference TRBV7-9 and TRBJ1-2, the complete variable domain is DTGVSQNPRHKITKRGQNVTFRCDPISEHNRLYWYRQTLGQGPEFLTYFQNEAQLEKSRLLSDRFSAERPKGSFSTLEIQRTEQGDSAMYLCASSLGGANYGYTFGSGTRLTVV.

The chain's CDR3 is CASSSLAGPNEQFF. The CDR3 DNA reads TGTGCCAGCAGCTCGTTAGCGGGGCCCAATGAGCAGTTCTTC. This chain uses TRBV7-9 with TRBJ2-1, with TRBD2 matching 8 bases. From germline, CDR1 is SEHNR and CDR2 FQNEAQ (reference sequence). CDR3 length: 14 residues. V trimming: 4 bases; J trimming: 6 bases; junction bases outside the gene matches: 5.

The rearrangement joins TRBV6-1 to TRBJ1-6; 8 bases align to TRBD1. Unmatched junction bases numbered 7, after V lost 3 bases and J lost 9 bases. This CDR3 has 15 amino acids. The germline gives CDR1 MNHNS, CDR2 SASEGT. The CDR3 region is CASSEGGQGTSPLHF. Here the CDR3 DNA reads TGTGCCAGCAGTGAGGGAGGACAGGGAACTTCACCCCTCCACTTT.

The sample holds a few counts of this clone. The chain recombines TRBV15 with TRBJ2-5; the match to TRBD2 covers 13 bases. The CDR3 is 15 residues long. The V and J ends lost 3 bases and 5 bases, in that order; junction bases with no gene match: 3. Germline values: CDR1 LNHNV, CDR2 YYDKDF (reference sequence). The CDR3 coding sequence is TGTGCCACCAGCAGTTTGACTAGCGGGAGGGAGACCCAGTACTTC. Encoded protein: CATSSLTSGRETQYF.

The genes are TRBV5-1 and TRBJ2-7; tentative D call: TRBD1 (6 bases). V lost 5 bases and J 0 bases, leaving 15 bases between the germline ends. CDR3 length: 15 amino acids. Germline CDR1 and CDR2: SGHRS and YFSETQ. CDR3 DNA: TGCGCCAGCAGTCGACAGACAGGTGACTCCTACGAGCAGTACTTC. It is translated as CASSRQTGDSYEQYF.

The chain combines TRBV7-9 with TRBJ2-1; 8 bases align to TRBD2. Germline assignment: CDR1 SEHNR and CDR2 FQNEAQ (reference sequence). The CDR3 loop spans 17 amino acids. V shed 6 bases, J shed 2 bases, and the junction held 12 bases outside the gene matches. The chain's CDR3 is CASRQQPGLGAYNEQFF. The CDR3 DNA is TGTGCCAGCAGGCAACAGCCGGGACTAGGCGCCTACAATGAGCAGTTCTTC.

The chain is built from TRBV5-1 and TRBJ2-5; D may be TRBD2 (6 bases). The V and J ends lost 4 bases and 2 bases respectively, with 15 bases between them. There are 15 residues in the CDR3. Germline-derived CDR1 and CDR2 are SGHRS and YFSETQ. CDR3 in DNA: TGCGCCAGCAGCCAAGGTCGCGGGGTTCAAGAGACCCAGTACTTC. This codes for CASSQGRGVQETQYF.

This clone was recorded once. The rearrangement links TRBV7-3 to TRBJ2-2, with D unresolved. The ends were cut back, 5 bases at V and 8 bases at J, with 12 bases in the middle. Germline CDR1 is SGHTA and CDR2 is FQGTGA. This CDR3 spans 13 amino acids. For the CDR3, the DNA is TGTGCCAGCAGCCCAGACACCGTGGGGGAGCTGTTTTTT. Its protein product is CASSPDTVGELFF.

The chain couples TRBV24-1 to TRBJ1-2, with 9 bases matching TRBD1. Germline V lookup: CDR1 KGHDR, CDR2 SFDVKD. V was pared by 3 bases and J by 6 bases, with 7 bases of the junction left unmatched. The CDR3 loop spans 15 amino acids. CDR3 sequence: CATSDPGQGRDGYTF. CDR3 sequence (DNA): TGTGCCACCAGTGATCCCGGACAGGGGAGGGATGGCTACACCTTC.

Only a few counts were recorded for this clone. The chain is built from TRBV11-1 and TRBJ2-5; a weak D match, TRBD2 (6 bases). CDR3 length equals 13 residues. The V end was cut by 5 bases, the J end by 2 bases, with 9 bases between. Germline V gene lookup returns CDR1 SGHAT and CDR2 FQDESV (reference sequence). CDR3 DNA: TGTGCCAGCAGCCGCGGGGCTCAAGAGACCCAGTACTTC. Translation gives CASSRGAQETQYF.

This clone was counted only a few times. J is TRBJ2-3 and V is TRBV30; 12 bases are shared with TRBD2. V was clipped by 2 bases and J by 4 bases; unmatched bases: 10. Germline V lookup: CDR1 GTSNPN, CDR2 SVGIG (reference sequence). The CDR3 consists of 17 residues. CDR3 residues: CAWSRASGGALPDTQYF. CDR3 nucleotides: TGTGCCTGGAGTAGGGCTAGCGGGGGGGCGTTACCAGATACGCAGTATTTT.

The rearrangement uses TRBV10-3 and TRBJ2-5; D ambiguous. V was clipped by 3 bases and J by 3 bases, with 5 bases between them. CDR3 length: 12 amino acids. Germline values: CDR1 ENHRY, CDR2 SYGVKD. The DNA of the CDR3 is TGTGCCATCAGTGAACAAAAAGAGACCCAGTACTTC. Encoded protein: CAISEQKETQYF.

The rearrangement links TRBV19 to TRBJ2-6, with TRBD2 identical over 7 bases. The V and J ends lost 4 bases and 1 base, in that order; junction bases with no gene match: 4. The CDR3 sequence is 16 residues long. CDR1 and CDR2 (germline): LNHDA, SQIVND (reference sequence). CDR3 coding DNA: TGTGCCAGTAGTAACCCACTAGCGTCTGGGGCCAACGTCCTGACTTTC. Protein: CASSNPLASGANVLTF.

The V gene is TRBV11-2, the J gene TRBJ2-6, with TRBD2 identical over 8 bases. This CDR3 region has 18 residues. Germline V gives CDR1 SGHAT, CDR2 FQNNGV. V shed 5 bases and J 0 bases; nucleotides not matched to a gene: 9. CDR3 loop: CASSPLAGTSSGANVLTF. CDR3 nucleotides: TGTGCCAGCAGCCCATTAGCGGGGACCTCCTCTGGGGCCAACGTCCTGACTTTC.

This chain uses TRBV19 with TRBJ1-2; D possibly corresponds to TRBD1 (5 bases). This CDR3 has 11 amino acids. The V and J ends lost 4 bases and 8 bases respectively, with 8 bases between them. Per germline, CDR1 LNHDA and CDR2 SQIVND (reference sequence). This chain's CDR3 is CASSTRQGYTF. Written as DNA, the CDR3 is TGTGCCAGTAGTACCCGACAGGGCTACACCTTC.

This clone was detected a few times. V is TRBV18 and J is TRBJ2-7; D may be TRBD1 (5 bases). V dropped 2 bases and J dropped 3 bases, with 8 bases sitting between them. The CDR3 extends over 13 amino acids. From germline, CDR1 is KGHSH and CDR2 LQKENI. In DNA form, the CDR3 reads TGTGCCAGCTCACCAAAGCAGGGCTACGAGCAGTACTTC. This sequence encodes CASSPKQGYEQYF.

The gene calls are TRBV15 and TRBJ1-5; possible D gene TRBD1, 5 bases. V lost 0 bases, J lost 9 bases, and 12 bases lay in between. The CDR3 consists of 14 residues. Germline values: CDR1 LNHNV, CDR2 YYDKDF (reference sequence). CDR3 residues: CATSREFDSGPQHF. The CDR3 DNA follows: TGTGCCACCAGCAGAGAATTTGACAGTGGGCCCCAGCATTTT.

V gene TRBV28 combines with J gene TRBJ1-2; no reliable D call. Trimming shortened V by 6 bases and J by 4 bases, and 12 bases separated the two germline ends. The CDR3 is 13 amino acids. CDR1 and CDR2 (germline): MDHEN, SYDVKM. CDR3 region: CASSATDLYGYTF. In DNA, the CDR3 is TGTGCCAGCAGCGCTACAGACCTCTATGGCTACACCTTC.